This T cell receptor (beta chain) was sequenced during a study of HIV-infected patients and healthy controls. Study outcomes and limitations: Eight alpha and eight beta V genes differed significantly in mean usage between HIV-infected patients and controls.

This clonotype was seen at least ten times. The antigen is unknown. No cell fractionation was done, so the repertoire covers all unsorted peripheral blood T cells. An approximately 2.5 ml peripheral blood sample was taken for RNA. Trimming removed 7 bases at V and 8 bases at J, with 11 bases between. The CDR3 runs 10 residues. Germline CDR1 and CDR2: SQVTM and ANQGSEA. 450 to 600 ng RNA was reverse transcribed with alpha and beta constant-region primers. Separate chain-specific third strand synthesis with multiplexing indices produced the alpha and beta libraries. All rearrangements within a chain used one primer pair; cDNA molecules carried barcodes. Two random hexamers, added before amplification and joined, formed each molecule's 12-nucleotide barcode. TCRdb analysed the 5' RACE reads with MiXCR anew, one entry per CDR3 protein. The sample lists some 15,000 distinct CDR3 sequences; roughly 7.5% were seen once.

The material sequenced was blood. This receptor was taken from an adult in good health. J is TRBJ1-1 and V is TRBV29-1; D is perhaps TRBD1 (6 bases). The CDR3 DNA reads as TGCAGCGCTTCTGACAGGGAAGCTTTCTTT. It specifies CSASDREAFF.